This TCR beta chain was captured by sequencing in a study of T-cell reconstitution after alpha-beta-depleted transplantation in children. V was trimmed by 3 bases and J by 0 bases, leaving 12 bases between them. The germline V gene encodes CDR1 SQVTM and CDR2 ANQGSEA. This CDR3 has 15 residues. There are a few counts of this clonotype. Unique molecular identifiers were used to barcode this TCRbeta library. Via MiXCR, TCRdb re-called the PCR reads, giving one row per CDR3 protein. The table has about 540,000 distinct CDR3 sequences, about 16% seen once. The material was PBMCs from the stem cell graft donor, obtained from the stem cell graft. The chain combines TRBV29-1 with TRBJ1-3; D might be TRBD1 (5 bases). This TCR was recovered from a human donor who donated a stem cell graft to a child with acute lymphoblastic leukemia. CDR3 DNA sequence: TGCAGCGTTGAGGGGACTGCGGACTCTGGAAACACCATATATTTT. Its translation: CSVEGTADSGNTIYF.